The present TCR beta chain was sequenced within a study of control samples from healthy donors and cancer patients. Method: immunoSEQ multiplex PCR; TCRdb's copy keeps in-frame clones and lacks some. The profile shows about 410,000 clones, more than 80% of them singletons. This clonotype was obtained from a man in his forties or fifties with head and neck cancer. The sample was PBMCs.

The CDR3 bases are TGTGCCAGCAGCCAGCGGGAGCAAGGAAACACCATATATTTT. Its translation is CASSQREQGNTIYF. This sequence joins TRBV3-1 (or the pseudogene TRBV3-2) and TRBJ1-3, with D uncertain. There are 14 residues in the CDR3. V lost 3 bases, J lost 4 bases, and 10 bases lay in between. Germline lookup yields CDR1 LGHDT and CDR2 YNNKEL (reference sequence).